These T cell receptor beta chains were read from a single sample in a study of human T cells and chemical hapten exposure. Using its own MiXCR run on the RACE reads, TCRdb lists one record per CDR3 protein. In the table there are about 380,000 distinct CDR3 sequences, less than 6.5% of which are singletons. Sample: whole blood, taken in connection with sensitization to the hapten diphenylcyclopropenone (DPC). The receptors originated from a woman between 45 and 60 years old with alopecia areata. Some clones in this sample may be carry-over from other donors' samples. Both conserved end residues are trimmed from each CDR3. Each record gives: J gene, V gene, CDR3 protein.

>TRBJ1-1|TRBV6-2/TRBV6-3
ASSFIPTGQGGGF
>TRBJ2-7|TRBV11-2
ASSPPGVHEQY
>TRBJ1-5|TRBV20-1
SASTGAPINQPQH
>TRBJ2-7|TRBV28
ASKPGTLGPPYEQY
>TRBJ1-1|TRBV7-8
ASSPSGDRTEAF
>TRBJ2-6|TRBV5-5
ASSTGFSGANVLT
>TRBJ2-1|TRBV28
ASSPPGTTYNEQF
>TRBJ1-5|TRBV20-1
SAKVGGEPQH
>TRBJ2-3|TRBV11-2
ASSPDFGTDTQY
>TRBJ2-7|TRBV30
AWSIGLAGDRQY
>TRBJ2-7|TRBV6-5
ASSPGTSGSNSEQY
>TRBJ1-1|TRBV6-5
ASSYSTGTGNTEAF
>TRBJ2-3|TRBV5-4
ASSSVRLAEPSTDTQY
>TRBJ2-7|TRBV13
ASSLARGDTYEQY
>TRBJ1-2|TRBV27
ASSLDWRGRGHLGYT
>TRBJ1-2|TRBV2
ATTTGVPDGYT
>TRBJ1-4|TRBV3-1
ASSQKGEKLF
>TRBJ1-4|TRBV29-1
SVETVSLKGQEKLF
>TRBJ2-2|TRBV12-5
ASGLGGPNTGELF
>TRBJ1-6|TRBV6-6
ASSPLVLGNSPLH
>TRBJ1-5|TRBV20-1
SAREYIGPQH
>TRBJ2-7|TRBV5-5
ASSLGQGFREQY
>TRBJ1-4|TRBV10-3
AISVDRVDEKLF
>TRBJ2-7|TRBV4-3
ASSQGQGGRTSEQY
>TRBJ2-1|TRBV12-3/TRBV12-4
ATTGTAYNEQF